The clone carrying this T cell receptor (beta chain) was found once. Antigen specificity is unknown. Trimming took 5 bases from V and 7 from J, leaving 18 bases between them. The germline V gene encodes CDR1 SGHVS and CDR2 FQNEAQ. The CDR3 has 16 residues. This entry is derived from a study of graft-versus-host responses after intestinal transplantation. General study results and limits: In recipient marrow, GvH clones were found, and some appeared first in ileum or blood.

Sequencing was performed with immunoSEQ multiplex PCR; in TCRdb, only in-frame clones are kept and a portion is missing. The sample holds about 120,000 clones, 90% to 95% seen once. The rearrangement uses TRBV7-8 and TRBJ1-6; D is ambiguous. The source of this sequence is a human donor who received an intestinal transplant. The specimen comprised unstimulated CD8+ T cells sorted from spleen or lymph node cells, sampled before intestinal transplant. This chain's CDR3 is CASSPSRRPGNSPLHF. Here the CDR3 DNA reads TGTGCCAGCAGCCCTTCGAGAAGGCCGGGGAATTCACCCCTCCACTTT.